Following are 17 T cell receptor beta chains from one sample sequenced in a study of shared clonotypes between healthy human individuals (dated by TCRdb to about 2020). The library was built by means of the immunoSEQ multiplex PCR assay. TCRdb limited this immuneACCESS table to in-frame rearrangements with V and J called. A share of clones is missing; checked studies link under half to unresolved V genes, and the rest is unexplained. This sample has around 690,000 clones in its table, and 90% of those were observed once. The ten top clones hold 34% of the sample. Input material: memory CD8+ T cells from PBMCs. Read against the paper, the sample's cell subset or site label means: CD45RO+ cells pooled with CCR7-negative TemRA cells. The receptor source for this set is a man between 18 and 29 years old in good health. Some clones in this sample may be carry-over from other donors' samples.

The CDR3 loop is CASSYDRDYGYTF. CDR3 nucleotides: TGTGCCAGCAGTTACGACAGAGACTATGGCTACACCTTC. This chain joins TRBV6-5 and TRBJ1-2, with TRBD1 as a possible D gene (5 bases). Germline CDR1 reads MNHEY; CDR2 reads SVGAGI. This CDR3 region has 13 residues. V was shortened by 2 bases and J by 3 bases, with 7 bases between the two germline ends.

This clone is classed as medium-sized. V and J are TRBV11-2 and TRBJ2-1, with TRBD2 as a possible D gene (5 bases). The CDR3 has 17 residues. The V end lost 5 bases, the J end lost 0 bases, and 17 bases lay between the germline ends. The germline CDR1 and CDR2 sequences are SGHAT and FQNNGV. The CDR3 reads CASSRYGLGSSYNEQFF. CDR3 sequence (DNA): TGTGCCAGCAGCCGGTACGGACTGGGGAGCTCCTACAATGAGCAGTTCTTC. The variable domain in full, completed from reference TRBV11-2 and TRBJ2-1, reads EAGVAQSPRYKIIEKRQSVAFWCNPISGHATLYWYQQILGQGPKLLIQFQNNGVVDDSQLPKDRFSAERLKGVDSTLKIQPAKLEDSAVYLCASSRYGLGSSYNEQFFGPGTRLTVL.

The chain couples TRBV19 to TRBJ2-3; 7 bases fit TRBD2. The CDR3 spans 13 residues. Per germline, CDR1 LNHDA and CDR2 SQIVND (reference sequence). V dropped 4 bases and J dropped 6; count of bases not matched to a gene: 4. The CDR3 DNA follows: TGTGCCAGTAGTACGCGGACTAGGGATACGCAGTATTTT. Translation gives CASSTRTRDTQYF.

This clone has just one count. The chain recombines TRBV28 with TRBJ2-2, with D tentatively TRBD1 (6 bases). CDR3 size: 15 residues. Germline V gene data show CDR1 as MDHEN and CDR2 as SYDVKM. V was cut by 5 bases and J by 7 bases, with 17 bases left in between. The CDR3 sequence is CASSLRLTRGGELFF. The CDR3 DNA is TGTGCCAGCAGTCTTAGACTAACCAGGGGCGGGGAGCTGTTTTTT.

The gene calls are TRBV5-6 and TRBJ1-6; the D gene is possibly TRBD1 (6 bases). The CDR3 length is 14 residues. Germline CDR1 reads SGHDT; CDR2 reads YYEEEE. Trimming left V 5 bases short and J 4 bases short, with 10 bases between. CDR3 nucleotides: TGTGCCAGCAGTTTCGGGACATATAATTCACCCCTCCACTTT. Encoded protein: CASSFGTYNSPLHF.

The chain carries TRBV9 and TRBJ2-1; D gene unclear. V lost 1 base to trimming and J lost 5 bases, with 16 bases between them. This CDR3 has 16 amino acids. Germline V lookup: CDR1 SGDLS, CDR2 YYNGEE. CDR3: CASSVNLRVADNEQFF. CDR3 DNA: TGTGCCAGCAGCGTAAACCTTAGGGTTGCTGACAATGAGCAGTTCTTC. Based on the CDR3 plus reference TRBV9 and TRBJ2-1, the full variable domain is DSGVTQTPKHLITATGQRVTLRCSPRSGDLSVYWYQQSLDQGLQFLIQYYNGEERAKGNILERFSAQQFPDLHSELNLSSLELGDSALYFCASSVNLRVADNEQFFGPGTRLTVL.

The chain joins TRBV5-1 to TRBJ2-3, with 8 bases that match TRBD2. The CDR3 loop spans 16 amino acids. Looked up from germline, CDR1 is SGHRS and CDR2 is YFSETQ. The ends lost 4 bases at V and 4 bases at J; junction bases unmatched: 11. CDR3 loop: CASSLLRSGSADTQYF. In nucleotides, the CDR3 is TGCGCCAGCAGCCTACTACGGAGCGGGAGTGCAGATACGCAGTATTTT.

The chain joins TRBV10-3 to TRBJ2-7, with 7 bases identical to TRBD2. CDR3 length: 17 residues. The germline gives CDR1 ENHRY, CDR2 SYGVKD. V was pared by 10 bases and J by 0 bases, with 18 bases of the junction left unmatched. The CDR3: CASSGSTTSDSSYEQYF. The CDR3, as DNA: TGTGCCAGCAGCGGATCGACAACTAGCGATAGCTCCTACGAGCAGTACTTC.

For the CDR3, the DNA is TGCGCCAGCAGCCTCCACACCCCCGGGACTTCGGGGCGCGGTGAGCAGTTCTTC. Its protein product is CASSLHTPGTSGRGEQFF. The chain uses TRBV5-1 and TRBJ2-1; D may be TRBD2 (6 bases). V lost 4 bases and J lost 9, with 29 bases in between. CDR3 length equals 18 residues. CDR1 and CDR2 (germline): SGHRS, YFSETQ.

The J gene is TRBJ2-1, the V gene TRBV5-1; D is perhaps TRBD2 (5 bases). This CDR3 is built from 11 residues. V lost 2 bases to trimming and J lost 8 bases, with 5 bases between them. Germline V gives CDR1 SGHRS, CDR2 YFSETQ. For the CDR3, the DNA is TGCGCCAGCAGCTTCGGGGATGAGCAGTTCTTC. Translating gives CASSFGDEQFF. Complete variable domain (other parts from reference TRBV5-1 and TRBJ2-1): KAGVTQTPRYLIKTRGQQVTLSCSPISGHRSVSWYQQTPGQGLQFLFEYFSETQRNKGNFPGRFSGRQFSNSRSEMNVSTLELGDSALYLCASSFGDEQFFGPGTRLTVL.

The V gene is TRBV19, the J gene TRBJ2-7; 8 nucleotides agree with TRBD1. This CDR3 contains 15 residues. Germline CDR1 reads LNHDA; CDR2 reads SQIVND (reference sequence). The V segment lost 5 bases and the J segment 3 bases; nucleotides outside the gene matches: 9. CDR3 protein: CASSPRDRRFYEQYF. CDR3 DNA: TGTGCCAGTAGTCCGCGGGACAGGCGATTCTACGAGCAGTACTTC.

This clone appeared once. The V gene is TRBV28, the J gene TRBJ1-2, with 7 bases lining up with TRBD1. The CDR3 spans 14 residues. Looked up from germline, CDR1 is MDHEN and CDR2 is SYDVKM. The V and J ends lost 5 bases and 5 bases, in that order; junction bases with no gene match: 8. The DNA of the CDR3 is TGTGCCAGCAGTAAGGGGGCGAGGGCATATGGCTACACCTTC. The encoded protein is CASSKGARAYGYTF.

This chain links TRBV27 with TRBJ2-7; TRBD2 aligns across 14 bases. The CDR3 loop spans 16 amino acids. The V gene end was trimmed by 2 bases and the J gene end by 2 bases; junction bases not matched to a gene: 2. CDR1 MNHEY and CDR2 SMNVEV come from the germline V gene (reference sequence). The CDR3: CASSLRGLAGAYEQYF. The CDR3 DNA reads as TGTGCCAGCAGTTTAAGGGGACTAGCGGGGGCCTACGAGCAGTACTTC.

The V and J genes are TRBV5-1 and TRBJ2-2; D remains unclear. V dropped 2 bases and J dropped 4 bases, with 6 bases sitting between them. The germline V gene has CDR1 SGHRS and CDR2 YFSETQ. The CDR3 contains 13 residues. CDR3 coding DNA: TGCGCCAGCAGCTTCCATTTCACCGGGGAGCTGTTTTTT. It codes for CASSFHFTGELFF.

The chain carries TRBV9 and TRBJ1-2; the D gene is possibly TRBD1 (6 bases). The CDR3 sequence is 18 residues long. Trimming took 4 bases from V and 0 from J, leaving 22 bases between them. The V gene's germline CDR1 is SGDLS and CDR2 YYNGEE. The CDR3 loop is CASSLSGARADTNYGYTF. Written as DNA, the CDR3 is TGTGCCAGCAGCCTATCAGGGGCCCGGGCCGATACTAACTATGGCTACACCTTC.

This chain connects TRBV6-5 to TRBJ2-5; D is unclear. V was shortened by 8 bases and J by 4 bases, with 11 bases between the two germline ends. The CDR3 spans 12 residues. The V gene's germline CDR1 is MNHEY and CDR2 SVGAGI. The DNA of the CDR3 is TGTGCCAGCTGCGTGTTGGGAGAGACCCAGTACTTC. This sequence encodes CASCVLGETQYF.

The rearrangement joins TRBV9 to TRBJ2-7, with D uncertain. The CDR3 has 16 residues. CDR1 is SGDLS, CDR2 YYNGEE, per germline. The V end lost 0 bases, the J end lost 5 bases, and 18 bases lay between the germline ends. DNA of the CDR3: TGTGCCAGCAGCGTAGGGGGTACGCCCTCACGCGACGAGCAGTACTTC. Protein sequence: CASSVGGTPSRDEQYF.